The 30 T cell receptor beta chains below all came from one sample that was sequenced in a study of shared clonotypes between healthy human individuals. Generated by immunoSEQ multiplex PCR, the TCRdb table keeps only in-frame clones and is missing some. The sample records 1,500,000 or so clones, around 97% being singletons. The sequencing sample was made of naive CD4+ T cells sorted from blood. The subset is: CD45RA+ positively selected. The origin of the receptors is a man between 25 and 39 years old in good health.

The J gene is TRBJ2-1, the V gene TRBV18; the match to TRBD2 covers 9 bases. V trimming: 8 bases; J trimming: 7 bases; junction bases outside the gene matches: 15. The CDR3 has 16 amino acids. Germline assignment: CDR1 KGHSH and CDR2 LQKENI. The CDR3, as DNA: TGTGCCAGCACGCTAGGGATGCCTAGCGGGATAAATGAGCAGTTCTTC. It encodes CASTLGMPSGINEQFF.

The genes are TRBV29-1 and TRBJ1-1; D not certain. V lost 3 bases, J lost 8 bases, and 13 bases lay in between. The germline V gene has CDR1 SQVTM and CDR2 ANQGSEA. This CDR3 region has 12 residues. CDR3 sequence reads: CSVDNRVPEAFF. The CDR3 bases are TGCAGCGTTGATAATAGGGTCCCAGAAGCTTTCTTT.

J is TRBJ2-3 and V is TRBV5-5, with D tentatively TRBD1 or TRBD2 (5 bases each). The germline CDR1 and CDR2 sequences are SGHKS and YYEKEE (reference sequence). CDR3 length: 14 amino acids. The V end lost 4 bases, the J end lost 2 bases, and 11 bases lay between the germline ends. The CDR3 loop is CASSVGPNTDTQYF. The CDR3 region has the DNA TGTGCCAGCAGCGTGGGACCGAACACAGATACGCAGTATTTT.

The V call is TRBV5-1, the J call TRBJ2-1; 11 bases line up with TRBD2. V lost 0 bases and J lost 4; bases outside the gene matches: 9. The CDR3 runs to 18 residues. Germline CDR1 is SGHRS and CDR2 is YFSETQ. The CDR3 protein is CASSLVPPLAGGYNEQFF. The DNA for the CDR3 is TGCGCCAGCAGCTTGGTCCCCCCTCTAGCGGGAGGTTACAATGAGCAGTTCTTC.

This chain connects TRBV11-2 to TRBJ2-7, with D possibly TRBD1 on 6 matching bases. The CDR3 loop spans 14 amino acids. Germline V gene sequence: CDR1 SGHAT, CDR2 FQNNGV. V was cut by 2 bases and J by 6 bases, with 14 bases left in between. As DNA, the CDR3 is TGTGCCAGCAGCTTACAGGGGATAGGCGGCGAGCAGTACTTC. Amino acid sequence: CASSLQGIGGEQYF.

This clone was seen just once. The chain joins TRBV20-1 to TRBJ2-7; no firm D call. The V gene's germline CDR1 is DFQATT and CDR2 SNEGSKA (reference sequence). The ends were cut back, 0 bases at V and 12 bases at J, with 12 bases in the middle. The CDR3 totals 11 residues. CDR3 coding DNA: TGCAGTGCTAGAGACCGGAGAGGCGGGTACTTC. Translated, it gives CSARDRRGGYF.

V is TRBV6-5 and J is TRBJ2-7, with 7 bases aligning to TRBD2. Germline trimming cut 5 bases from V and 0 bases from J; bases unmatched to any gene: 4. Germline CDR1 is MNHEY and CDR2 is SVGAGI. This CDR3 has 14 residues. The chain's CDR3 is CASSKAGSSYEQYF. The CDR3 nucleotides are TGTGCCAGCAGTAAAGCGGGGAGCTCCTACGAGCAGTACTTC.

The genes are TRBV6-1 and TRBJ1-5; 9 bases align to TRBD1. The CDR3 length is 13 residues. The germline gives CDR1 MNHNS, CDR2 SASEGT. The V gene end was trimmed by 7 bases and the J gene end by 5 bases; junction bases not matched to a gene: 3. This chain's CDR3 is CASIQGAHQPQHF. In DNA form, the CDR3 reads TGTGCCAGCATACAGGGGGCCCATCAGCCCCAGCATTTT.

The V gene is TRBV19, the J gene TRBJ2-6, with TRBD2 as a possible D gene (6 bases). The CDR3 sequence is 18 residues long. V dropped 0 bases and J dropped 1 base, with 13 bases sitting between them. Germline values: CDR1 LNHDA, CDR2 SQIVND (reference sequence). The CDR3 DNA follows: TGTGCCAGTAGTATAGATTTTCTGGGGGGTTCTGGGGCCAACGTCCTGACTTTC. The encoded protein is CASSIDFLGGSGANVLTF.

On this clone itself: The sample holds other DNA sequences that translate to the same CDR3. The chain employs TRBV18 and TRBJ1-5; possible D gene TRBD1, 6 bases. Trimming left V 2 bases short and J 6 bases short, with 8 bases between. This CDR3 region has 13 residues. In germline, CDR1 is KGHSH, CDR2 LQKENI. Here the CDR3 DNA reads TGTGCCAGCTCACCAGGGGGGGCTCAGCCCCAGCATTTT. The encoded protein is CASSPGGAQPQHF. Full variable domain (rest looked up from reference TRBV18 and TRBJ1-5): NAGVMQNPRHLVRRRGQEARLRCSPMKGHSHVYWYRQLPEEGLKFMVYLQKENIIDESGMPKERFSAEFPKEGPSILRIQQVVRGDSAAYFCASSPGGAQPQHFGDGTRLSIL.

The gene calls are TRBV5-5 and TRBJ2-1; D is possibly TRBD2 (5 bases). V was shortened by 0 bases and J by 0 bases, with 10 bases between the two germline ends. The V gene's germline CDR1 is SGHKS and CDR2 YYEKEE (reference sequence). The CDR3 runs 16 residues. In nucleotides, the CDR3 is TGTGCCAGCAGCTTGGTAGCGTCTAGCTCCTACAATGAGCAGTTCTTC. Protein sequence: CASSLVASSSYNEQFF.

The chain carries TRBV11-3 and TRBJ2-5; either TRBD1 or TRBD2 may fit D (6 bases each). Germline assignment: CDR1 SGHNT and CDR2 YENEEA. V dropped 1 base and J dropped 5 bases, with 17 bases sitting between them. The CDR3 runs to 16 residues. In nucleotides, the CDR3 is TGTGCCAGCAGCTTAGTAACGGACAGAGGGAGGGAGACCCAGTACTTC. Its translation is CASSLVTDRGRETQYF.

This sequence joins TRBV7-9 and TRBJ2-7; 8 bases are shared with TRBD1. The V segment lost 9 bases and the J segment 5 bases; nucleotides outside the gene matches: 12. The CDR3 spans 14 residues. Germline lookup yields CDR1 SEHNR and CDR2 FQNEAQ (reference sequence). The CDR3 coding sequence is TGTGCCAGTGGCCGCGGACAGGGAGTCCACGAGCAGTACTTC. It specifies CASGRGQGVHEQYF.

This chain links TRBV7-2 with TRBJ2-3; D gene ambiguous. The germline gives CDR1 SGHTA, CDR2 FQGNSA. The CDR3 contains 15 residues. V was pared by 1 base and J by 5 bases, with 13 bases between. The CDR3 sequence: CASSLERRIGDTQYF. The CDR3, as DNA: TGTGCCAGCAGCTTAGAAAGGCGGATTGGAGATACGCAGTATTTT.

Of note for this clone: Germline and junction disagree at one end, which may indicate a read error. CDR3 sequence: CASRLGLAGGETQYF. For the CDR3, the DNA is TGCGCCAGCAGGTTGGGACTAGCGGGAGGAGAGACCCAGTACTTC. The V and J genes are TRBV5-1 and TRBJ2-5; the match to TRBD2 covers 15 bases. The CDR3 extends over 15 amino acids. CDR1 is SGHRS, CDR2 YFSETQ, per germline.

The count of this clone is one. The rearrangement links TRBV18 to TRBJ2-3, with D perhaps TRBD1 (5 bases). Between the trimmed V and J ends, which lost 3 bases and 8 bases, there was a span of 21 bases. Germline V gene sequence: CDR1 KGHSH, CDR2 LQKENI. The CDR3 covers 16 residues. CDR3 protein: CASSPLRVTFTSTQYF. Here the CDR3 DNA reads TGTGCCAGCTCACCTCTCAGGGTGACCTTCACAAGTACGCAGTATTTT.

The chain employs TRBV7-9 and TRBJ1-1; no clear D gene. The CDR3 is 10 amino acids. Trimming cost V 11 bases and J 3 bases, with 7 bases left between them. Germline V gives CDR1 SEHNR, CDR2 FQNEAQ (reference sequence). The CDR3: CAPRDTEAFF. CDR3 coding DNA: TGTGCCCCCCGAGACACTGAAGCTTTCTTT.

CDR3 sequence: CASSDGTGNQPQHF. In nucleotides, the CDR3 is TGTGCCAGCAGTGATGGGACAGGGAATCAGCCCCAGCATTTT. The chain carries TRBV2 and TRBJ1-5, with 9 bases identical to TRBD1. CDR1 SNHLY and CDR2 FYNNEI come from the germline V gene. V was clipped by 3 bases and J by 4 bases; unmatched bases: 1. CDR3 length equals 14 residues.

V usage is TRBV5-4 and J usage is TRBJ2-1; TRBD2 agrees at 10 bases. This CDR3 has 17 amino acids. Looked up from germline, CDR1 is SGHNT and CDR2 is YYREEE (reference sequence). V dropped 0 bases and J dropped 8; count of bases not matched to a gene: 11. The CDR3 reads CASSLGPLTSGIHEQFF. In DNA form, the CDR3 reads TGTGCCAGCAGCTTGGGACCGTTAACTAGCGGGATCCATGAGCAGTTCTTC. Based on the CDR3 plus reference TRBV5-4 and TRBJ2-1, the full variable domain is ETGVTQSPTHLIKTRGQQVTLRCSSQSGHNTVSWYQQALGQGPQFIFQYYREEENGRGNFPPRFSGLQFPNYSSELNVNALELDDSALYLCASSLGPLTSGIHEQFFGPGTRLTVL.

V gene TRBV5-6 combines with J gene TRBJ2-2; possibly TRBD1 for D (5 bases). Trimming took off 0 bases at V and 6 bases at J, with 9 bases between the two ends. This CDR3 is 14 amino acids long. Germline CDR1 SGHDT, CDR2 YYEEEE. In nucleotides, the CDR3 is TGTGCCAGCAGCTTGGAGGGGTGGGCCGGGGAGCTGTTTTTT. Translation: CASSLEGWAGELFF.

This clone was counted only a few times. V is TRBV12-1 and J is TRBJ2-2; the table's D call of TRBD2 was not tested on the DNA. TRBV12-1 is termed a pseudogene. The CDR3 has 10 residues. In DNA form, the CDR3 reads TGTGCCAGCCCTCCCGGGGAGCTGTTTTTT. Its translation is CASPPGELFF.

This clone occurred once. The rearrangement links TRBV29-1 to TRBJ2-1; 9 bases agree with TRBD2. Losses at the gene ends were 7 bases for V and 8 bases for J; bases not matched to a gene: 15. The length of the CDR3 is 15 residues. CDR1 is SQVTM, CDR2 ANQGSEA, per germline. Written as DNA, the CDR3 is TGCAGCGGTGAGCAAACAGTAGCGGGAGCTCATGAGCAGTTCTTC. Protein sequence: CSGEQTVAGAHEQFF.

This chain links TRBV5-4 with TRBJ2-7; D possibly matches TRBD1 or TRBD2 (5 bases each). This CDR3 is built from 13 residues. Germline V gene sequence: CDR1 SGHNT, CDR2 YYREEE (reference sequence). V lost 4 bases and J 3 bases, leaving 11 bases between the germline ends. CDR3 sequence: CASSPGPSYEQYF. Written as DNA, the CDR3 is TGTGCCAGCAGCCCGGGGCCCAGCTACGAGCAGTACTTC. Using reference TRBV5-4 and TRBJ2-7 for the parts outside the CDR3, the full variable domain is ETGVTQSPTHLIKTRGQQVTLRCSSQSGHNTVSWYQQALGQGPQFIFQYYREEENGRGNFPPRFSGLQFPNYSSELNVNALELDDSALYLCASSPGPSYEQYFGPGTRLTVT.

Here the CDR3 reads CASSLLFGTGEKLFF. CDR3 in DNA: TGTGCCAGCAGTTTATTGTTTGGGACAGGAGAAAAACTGTTTTTT. The chain has TRBV27 and TRBJ1-4, with 8 bases fitting TRBD1. Unmatched junction bases numbered 6, after V lost 1 base and J lost 8 bases. The CDR3 runs to 15 residues. Germline loops: CDR1 MNHEY, CDR2 SMNVEV (reference sequence).

This chain joins TRBV4-1 and TRBJ1-4, with TRBD1 matching over 8 bases. The CDR3 spans 20 residues. Trimming cost V 0 bases and J 0 bases; bases outside gene matches: 12. CDR1 is MGHRA and CDR2 is YSYEKL in the germline V gene. CDR3 protein: CASSQDHAGTGMSTNEKLFF. Written as DNA, the CDR3 is TGCGCCAGCAGCCAAGACCACGCCGGGACAGGCATGTCAACTAATGAAAAACTGTTTTTT.

The CDR3 reads CASSIRAAGLAPYNEQFF. CDR3 nucleotide sequence: TGTGCCAGCAGCATCCGGGCCGCGGGACTAGCACCCTACAATGAGCAGTTCTTC. The gene calls are TRBV7-2 and TRBJ2-1, with TRBD2 matching over 9 bases. The germline V gene encodes CDR1 SGHTA and CDR2 FQGNSA. V lost 5 bases and J lost 2; bases outside the gene matches: 13. CDR3 length equals 18 residues.

V usage is TRBV11-2 and J usage is TRBJ1-1; D is unresolved. V was shortened by 5 bases and J by 3 bases, with 13 bases between the two germline ends. This CDR3 is built from 14 residues. Germline-derived CDR1 and CDR2 are SGHAT and FQNNGV. The CDR3 DNA is TGTGCCAGCAGCCCTGACCGAATTGACACTGAAGCTTTCTTT. Amino acids: CASSPDRIDTEAFF.

The rearrangement uses TRBV18 and TRBJ2-5; 7 nucleotides align to TRBD2. This CDR3 region has 15 residues. The germline V gene has CDR1 KGHSH and CDR2 LQKENI. Trimming at V came to 3 bases and at J to 5 bases, leaving 9 bases not matched to a gene. CDR3 coding DNA: TGTGCCAGCTCACCGATTGCGGGGGTTGAGGAGACCCAGTACTTC. It specifies CASSPIAGVEETQYF.

With respect to this clone: The same CDR3 also results from other DNA sequences found in this sample. This chain connects TRBV28 to TRBJ2-3; 8 bases match TRBD2. Germline V gene data show CDR1 as MDHEN and CDR2 as SYDVKM. The CDR3 loop spans 15 amino acids. V trimming: 5 bases; J trimming: 4 bases; junction bases outside the gene matches: 8. The CDR3 is CASSDPGLGADTQYF. The CDR3 bases are TGTGCCAGCAGTGATCCGGGACTAGGAGCAGATACGCAGTATTTT.

The chain couples TRBV28 to TRBJ2-1; D gene uncertain. V lost 6 bases, J lost 3 bases, and 12 bases lay in between. CDR3 size: 14 residues. Per the germline V gene, CDR1 is MDHEN and CDR2 is SYDVKM. The CDR3 coding sequence is TGTGCCAGCAGCCGGGTGCCCCACTACAATGAGCAGTTCTTC. It encodes CASSRVPHYNEQFF.